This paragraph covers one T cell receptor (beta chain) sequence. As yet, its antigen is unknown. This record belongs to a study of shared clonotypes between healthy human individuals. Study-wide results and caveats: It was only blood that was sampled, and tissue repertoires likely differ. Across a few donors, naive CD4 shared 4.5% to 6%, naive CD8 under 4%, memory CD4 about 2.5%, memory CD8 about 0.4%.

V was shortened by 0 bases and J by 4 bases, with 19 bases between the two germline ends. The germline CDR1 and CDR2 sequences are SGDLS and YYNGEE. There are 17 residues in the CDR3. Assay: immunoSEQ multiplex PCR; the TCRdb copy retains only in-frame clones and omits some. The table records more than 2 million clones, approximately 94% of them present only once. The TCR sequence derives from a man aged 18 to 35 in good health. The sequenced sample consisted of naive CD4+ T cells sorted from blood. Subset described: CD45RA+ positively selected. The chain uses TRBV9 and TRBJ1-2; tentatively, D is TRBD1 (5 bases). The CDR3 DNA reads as TGTGCCAGCAGCGTAGGACCCGTGGTGGGGCAAACCTATGGCTACACCTTC. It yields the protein CASSVGPVVGQTYGYTF.